The 29 T cell receptor beta chains listed next were all sequenced from one sample in a study of PD-L1 blockade in urothelial cancer. Time point denoted: peripheral blood 6 weeks after treatment start. Assay used: immunoSEQ multiplex PCR; TCRdb lists only in-frame clones, some missing. The data hold around 53,000 clones, with approximately 85% observed a single time. The source material was PBMCs, sampled around atezolizumab (anti-PD-L1) treatment. All receptors derive from a man aged 50-60 years with urothelial cancer.

In its sample, this clone was seen a few times. The V call is TRBV19, the J call TRBJ1-5; D might be TRBD1 (6 bases). Trimming took 5 bases from V and 5 from J, leaving 10 bases between them. CDR1 is LNHDA and CDR2 is SQIVND in the germline V gene (reference sequence). The CDR3 loop spans 13 amino acids. The CDR3 sequence: CASSVPGDQPQHF. CDR3 in DNA: TGTGCCAGTAGTGTACCAGGGGATCAGCCCCAGCATTTT.

The gene calls are TRBV12-5 and TRBJ2-7; 7 positions match TRBD1. Germline V lookup: CDR1 LGHNT, CDR2 FRNRAP. J lost 3 bases, V lost 1 base, and 3 bases had no gene match. CDR3 length: 14 amino acids. The CDR3 loop is CASGLDRGIYEQYF. The CDR3 DNA is TGTGCTAGTGGTTTGGACAGGGGAATCTACGAGCAGTACTTC.

The chain has TRBV5-1 and TRBJ2-3, with 7 bases matching TRBD2. Germline CDR1 and CDR2: SGHRS and YFSETQ. With V trimmed by 4 bases and J by 4 bases, 6 bases remained unmatched. The CDR3 totals 14 residues. The CDR3 region is CASSLVGGADTQYF. DNA of the CDR3: TGCGCCAGCAGCCTGGTGGGGGGGGCAGATACGCAGTATTTT.

The rearrangement uses TRBV28 and TRBJ2-5, with D maybe TRBD2 (5 bases). Trimming stripped 4 bases from V and 2 bases from J, with 8 bases between. Germline CDR1 reads MDHEN; CDR2 reads SYDVKM. This CDR3 has 13 residues. The CDR3 loop is CASSYQRQETQYF. The CDR3 DNA follows: TGTGCCAGCAGTTACCAGCGGCAAGAGACCCAGTACTTC. Variable domain in full (rest from reference TRBV28 and TRBJ2-5): DVKVTQSSRYLVKRTGEKVFLECVQDMDHENMFWYRQDPGLGLRLIYFSYDVKMKEKGDIPEGYSVSREKKERFSLILESASTNQTSMYLCASSYQRQETQYFGPGTRLLVL.

This rearrangement joins TRBV21-1 to TRBJ1-2; whether TRBD1, the table's D call, matches the DNA was not checked. TRBV21-1 is labeled a pseudogene. The CDR3 runs 14 residues. The CDR3 nucleotides are TGTGCCAGCAGCAAGGGATGGACAGGGAATGGCTACACCTTC. Residues: CASSKGWTGNGYTF.

Only a few counts were recorded for this clone. The rearrangement uses TRBV12-5 and TRBJ1-5; 9 bases are a match to TRBD1. CDR1 and CDR2 from the germline V gene are LGHNT and FRNRAP. The length of the CDR3 is 16 residues. Losses at the gene ends were 4 bases for V and 2 bases for J; bases not matched to a gene: 6. CDR3 amino acids: CASGSTGTGRNQPQHF. CDR3 bases: TGTGCTAGTGGTTCGACCGGGACAGGGCGCAATCAGCCCCAGCATTTT.

The chain is built from TRBV5-8 and TRBJ1-2; tentative D call: TRBD1 (6 bases). There are 11 residues in the CDR3. Germline CDR1 and CDR2: SGHTS and YDEGEE. CDR3 nucleotides: TGTGCGACAGGCATCAACTATGGCTACACCTTC. This sequence encodes CATGINYGYTF.

The chain employs TRBV5-1 and TRBJ2-2; TRBD2 might be the D (5 bases). The CDR3 extends over 18 amino acids. Germline V lookup: CDR1 SGHRS, CDR2 YFSETQ. The V gene lost 0 bases and the J gene lost 3 bases, with 18 bases spanning the gap. CDR3 residues: CASSLGPGFKADTGELFF. CDR3 in DNA: TGCGCCAGCAGCTTGGGTCCGGGATTTAAGGCGGACACCGGGGAGCTGTTTTTT.

This clone occurred once. The chain has TRBV4-2 and TRBJ2-7; 7 bases fit TRBD1. J gave up 6 bases and V 5 bases, and 4 bases lay outside the gene matches. Germline assignment: CDR1 LGHNA and CDR2 YNFKEQ. The CDR3 totals 12 residues. The CDR3 DNA is TGTGCCAGCAGCTTTAACAGGGGCGAGCAGTACTTC. Translation: CASSFNRGEQYF.

This clone was counted a single time. The chain links TRBV6-1 to TRBJ2-7; D gene ambiguous. The CDR3 extends over 11 amino acids. V was clipped by 4 bases and J by 4 bases, with 5 bases between them. Germline CDR1 is MNHNS and CDR2 is SASEGT. CDR3 DNA: TGTGCCAGCAGTGGACTTTACGAGCAGTACTTC. Translated, it gives CASSGLYEQYF.

This clone was recorded a few times. The CDR3 nucleotides are TGTGCCAGCAGCTTTGGAGGGCAGGGGGCTAGGGATGAGCAGTTCTTC. Protein: CASSFGGQGARDEQFF. The chain combines TRBV11-3 with TRBJ2-1; 8 bases align to TRBD1. The CDR3 has 16 residues. Germline V gives CDR1 SGHNT, CDR2 YENEEA. With 3 bases clipped from V and 8 bases from J, the junction kept 12 bases outside the gene matches. Variable domain in full (rest from reference TRBV11-3 and TRBJ2-1): EAGVVQSPRYKIIEKKQPVAFWCNPISGHNTLYWYLQNLGQGPELLIRYENEEAVDDSQLPKDRFSAERLKGVDSTLKIQPAELGDSAVYLCASSFGGQGARDEQFFGPGTRLTVL.

The genes are TRBV2 and TRBJ2-7; 7 nucleotides agree with TRBD1. CDR3 size: 14 residues. The germline CDR1 and CDR2 sequences are SNHLY and FYNNEI. V was pared by 1 base and J by 2 bases, with 2 bases of the junction left unmatched. In DNA form, the CDR3 reads TGTGCCAGCAGTGAAGTAGGACAGGCCTACGAGCAGTACTTC. The encoded protein is CASSEVGQAYEQYF.

The chain employs TRBV7-8 and TRBJ1-5, with TRBD1 identical over 7 bases. CDR3 length equals 14 residues. V lost 5 bases, J lost 7 bases, and 8 bases stayed unmatched. Germline CDR1 is SGHVS and CDR2 is FQNEAQ. This CDR3 is CASSHRQGTQPQHF. DNA of the CDR3: TGTGCCAGCAGCCACCGACAGGGAACACAGCCCCAGCATTTT. Filled out from reference TRBV7-8 and TRBJ1-5, the complete variable domain reads GAGVSQSPRYKVAKRGQDVALRCDPISGHVSLFWYQQALGQGPEFLTYFQNEAQLDKSGLPSDRFFAERPEGSVSTLKIQRTQQEDSAVYLCASSHRQGTQPQHFGDGTRLSIL.

The chain joins TRBV25-1 to TRBJ2-1; 13 nucleotides align to TRBD2. Germline V lookup: CDR1 MGHDK, CDR2 SYGVNS. The trim removed 8 bases at V and 7 bases at J, leaving 5 bases unmatched. The CDR3 contains 14 residues. For the CDR3, the DNA is TGTGCCAGCCGGACTAGCGGGAGATCGAATGAGCAGTTCTTC. Translated, it gives CASRTSGRSNEQFF.

This chain links TRBV29-1 with TRBJ2-5, with D perhaps TRBD2 (6 bases). From germline, CDR1 is SQVTM and CDR2 ANQGSEA. The CDR3 contains 13 residues. The V and J ends lost 3 bases and 5 bases respectively, with 13 bases between them. This chain's CDR3 is CSVDRAGRETQYF. As DNA, the CDR3 is TGCAGCGTTGACCGGGCGGGGCGGGAGACCCAGTACTTC.

The gene calls are TRBV7-6 and TRBJ2-7; TRBD2 agrees at 8 bases. CDR3 length: 14 amino acids. The V and J ends lost 5 bases and 3 bases, in that order; junction bases with no gene match: 6. Germline loops: CDR1 SGHVS, CDR2 FNYEAQ. This chain's CDR3 is CASSRSGGNYEQYF. CDR3 sequence (DNA): TGTGCCAGCAGCCGGAGCGGGGGTAACTACGAGCAGTACTTC.

The V and J genes are TRBV9 and TRBJ2-3; D call uncertain. This CDR3 is built from 15 residues. CDR1 and CDR2 (germline): SGDLS, YYNGEE. V lost 0 bases and J 7 bases, leaving 15 bases between the germline ends. The CDR3 region is CASSVAQTLSHTQYF. CDR3 in DNA: TGTGCCAGCAGCGTAGCACAGACGCTTTCCCATACGCAGTATTTT.

This clone was seen a handful of times. This chain links TRBV19 with TRBJ1-2; maybe TRBD1 (6 bases). The germline CDR1 and CDR2 sequences are LNHDA and SQIVND (reference sequence). This CDR3 contains 17 residues. V was clipped by 1 base and J by 0 bases, with 15 bases between them. The CDR3 region has the DNA TGTGCCAGTAGTATAGGGACAGTCATAGCCCCTAACTATGGCTACACCTTC. Its protein is CASSIGTVIAPNYGYTF.

V and J are TRBV30 and TRBJ2-7; D may be TRBD1 (6 bases). CDR3 size: 14 residues. Trimming took off 4 bases at V and 0 bases at J, with 13 bases between the two ends. Germline V gives CDR1 GTSNPN, CDR2 SVGIG (reference sequence). The CDR3: CAWNPGHPSYEQYF. The CDR3 nucleotides read TGTGCCTGGAATCCGGGACATCCCTCCTACGAGCAGTACTTC.

In this sample, this clone turned up once. This chain uses TRBV11-2 with TRBJ2-7; TRBD2 agrees at 14 bases. CDR1 is SGHAT and CDR2 is FQNNGV in the germline V gene. After removal of 5 bases from V and 4 bases from J, the junction contained 7 bases not matched to a gene. This CDR3 has 16 amino acids. Here the CDR3 reads CASSRPGLAGVYEQYF. In nucleotides, the CDR3 is TGTGCCAGCAGCCGACCGGGACTAGCGGGAGTTTACGAGCAGTACTTC.

In its sample, this clone was seen once. This sequence joins TRBV5-5 and TRBJ2-1; D possibly corresponds to TRBD1 (6 bases). Germline-derived CDR1 and CDR2 are SGHKS and YYEKEE (reference sequence). The length of the CDR3 is 12 residues. The V gene lost 6 bases and the J gene lost 6 bases, with 10 bases spanning the gap. CDR3 region: CASNGQFNEQFF. In DNA form, the CDR3 reads TGTGCCAGCAACGGACAGTTCAATGAGCAGTTCTTC. Full variable domain (missing parts from reference TRBV5-5 and TRBJ2-1): DAGVTQSPTHLIKTRGQQVTLRCSPISGHKSVSWYQQVLGQGPQFIFQYYEKEERGRGNFPDRFSARQFPNYSSELNVNALLLGDSALYLCASNGQFNEQFFGPGTRLTVL.

The rearrangement joins TRBV10-2 to TRBJ1-2, with a weak D call TRBD1 (5 bases). Germline V CDR1 and CDR2: WSHSY, SAAADI. Trimming took off 8 bases at V and 5 bases at J, with 15 bases between the two ends. This CDR3 is built from 13 residues. The CDR3 bases are TGCGCCAGCGGAAGGCCGGGGGAATATGGCTACACCTTC. This codes for CASGRPGEYGYTF.

The V and J genes are TRBV2 and TRBJ2-5; no definite D call. The CDR3 runs to 13 residues. The V gene lost 4 bases and the J gene lost 1 base, with 7 bases spanning the gap. Germline CDR1 is SNHLY and CDR2 is FYNNEI. The CDR3 spells CASSVGSQETQYF. CDR3 DNA: TGTGCCAGCAGTGTCGGGTCCCAAGAGACCCAGTACTTC.

The chain joins TRBV6-6 to TRBJ2-7; D is possibly TRBD2 (5 bases). The CDR3 has 12 residues. V gave up 4 bases and J gave up 6 bases, with 10 bases separating them. Germline-derived CDR1 and CDR2 are MNHNY and SVGAGI (reference sequence). The CDR3 sequence is CASSWETCEQYF. The CDR3 DNA follows: TGTGCCAGCAGTTGGGAGACCTGCGAGCAGTACTTC.

This chain joins TRBV5-1 and TRBJ2-5, with 9 nucleotides matching TRBD1. The germline V gene has CDR1 SGHRS and CDR2 YFSETQ. This CDR3 region has 16 residues. After removal of 4 bases from V and 4 bases from J, the junction contained 11 bases not matched to a gene. The CDR3 here is CASSTTGGGFIETQYF. Written as DNA, the CDR3 is TGCGCCAGCAGCACGACAGGGGGTGGATTCATAGAGACCCAGTACTTC.

CDR3 nucleotides: TGTGCCAGCAGCCAAGCCCTAGCGGGGGGCTCTAGAACAGATACGCAGTATTTT. It specifies CASSQALAGGSRTDTQYF. This sequence joins TRBV14 and TRBJ2-3, with TRBD2 identical over 11 bases. V lost 1 base and J lost 3; bases outside the gene matches: 9. Germline V CDR1 and CDR2: SGHDN, FVKESK. The CDR3 runs 18 residues.

The chain uses TRBV6-6 and TRBJ1-6; 7 bases line up with TRBD1. The V segment lost 4 bases and the J segment 4 bases; nucleotides outside the gene matches: 4. Germline-derived CDR1 and CDR2 are MNHNY and SVGAGI (reference sequence). CDR3 size: 15 residues. The CDR3 DNA sequence: TGTGCCAGCAGTTTCCAGGGGGATTATAATTCACCCCTCCACTTT. This codes for CASSFQGDYNSPLHF.

The rearrangement joins TRBV6-5 to TRBJ2-7; 9 bases are shared with TRBD1. This CDR3 comprises 14 residues. The J segment lost 5 bases and the V segment lost 3 bases, leaving 5 bases of the junction unmatched. Germline values: CDR1 MNHEY, CDR2 SVGAGI. DNA of the CDR3: TGTGCCAGCAGTTATGGGGACAGGGACAACGAGCAGTACTTC. This codes for CASSYGDRDNEQYF.

In nucleotides, the CDR3 is TGTGCCAGCAAAGCGACGGGGGGAAACACCATATATTTT. Amino acids: CASKATGGNTIYF. The gene calls are TRBV7-9 and TRBJ1-3, with unresolved D. Between the trimmed V and J ends, which lost 7 bases and 4 bases, there was a span of 11 bases. CDR3 size: 13 residues. Germline CDR1 reads SEHNR; CDR2 reads FQNEAQ (reference sequence).